This T cell receptor beta chain is drawn from a study of blood T cell repertoires in COVID-19. Study in general: Sites across the United States, Italy and Spain contributed samples from acute and convalescent COVID-19. PBMCs, B-cell-depleted T cells, or T cells were the source of the cDNA or gDNA that made up the material.

Libraries were prepared by immunoSEQ multiplex PCR; TCRdb keeps only in-frame clonotypes and omits some of them. The data contain 150,000 to 200,000 clones, roughly 85% of them singletons. The CDR3 contains 15 residues. Germline assignment: CDR1 LNHDA and CDR2 SQIVND (reference sequence). V was pared by 5 bases and J by 8 bases, with 6 bases of the junction left unmatched. The chain is built from TRBV19 and TRBJ1-6, with 10 positions matching TRBD1. The sequenced sample was peripheral blood. This sequence originates from a woman in her twenties or thirties with acute or convalescent COVID-19. The CDR3 DNA is TGTGCCAGTAGTGCGAGCGGACAGGGGGATTCACCCCTCCACTTT. This sequence encodes CASSASGQGDSPLHF.